The entry that follows covers one T cell receptor (beta chain) sequence. Using immunoSEQ multiplex PCR, the repertoire was profiled, and TCRdb retains in-frame clones only, with some absent. Among fewer than 95,000 clones listed, 70% to 90% were seen once. This specimen belongs to a study of control samples from healthy donors and cancer patients. The CDR3 has 16 residues. V was cut by 6 bases and J by 0 bases, with 14 bases left in between. CDR1 is KGHSH, CDR2 LQKENI, per germline. Sequenced input: blood. The V and J genes are TRBV18 and TRBJ1-4, with no clear D. The sequence was obtained from a woman aged 45 to 65 in good health. CDR3 sequence: CASSPGGLATNEKLFF. Written as DNA, the CDR3 is TGTGCCAGCTCCCCGGGAGGACTTGCAACTAATGAAAAACTGTTTTTT.